The next 14 T cell receptor beta chains were all read from a single sample in a study of monozygotic twins with inflammatory bowel disease. From the 5' RACE reads, TCRdb lists one entry per CDR3 protein and no DNA. This repertoire comprises 330,000 or so distinct CDR3 sequences; its ten largest clones make up around 2%. Sample: blood. These receptors all come from a human donor with ulcerative colitis or Crohn's disease, or a healthy co-twin of an affected twin (not recorded which).

This sequence joins TRBV30 and TRBJ1-1. Germline V gene sequence: CDR1 GTSNPN, CDR2 SVGIG (reference sequence). The CDR3 sequence is 13 residues long. CDR3 sequence reads: CAWSSGPHTEAFF.

The chain recombines TRBV2 with TRBJ2-1; checking the TCRdb D call of TRBD2 is not possible without DNA. In germline, CDR1 is SNHLY, CDR2 FYNNEI. This CDR3 has 13 residues. Here the CDR3 reads CASSEPGTFKQFF.

This chain links TRBV5-1 with TRBJ1-3; TCRdb's D gene call, TRBD1, goes unchecked for lack of DNA. The germline gives CDR1 SGHRS, CDR2 YFSETQ. This CDR3 is built from 17 residues. The CDR3: CASSPGTPQGLGNTIYF.

The chain has TRBV7-9 and TRBJ1-5. This CDR3 is 12 amino acids long. Per germline, CDR1 SEHNR and CDR2 FQNEAQ (reference sequence). CDR3 residues: CASSLEVGPQHF.

This chain links TRBV11-3 with TRBJ2-2; lacking DNA, the TRBD1 call made by TCRdb goes unchecked. CDR3 length: 12 residues. Germline V CDR1 and CDR2: SGHNT, YENEEA. The CDR3 region is CASNRGFGELFF.

The chain combines TRBV20-1 with TRBJ2-7; as DNA is missing, the TRBD1 call by TCRdb cannot be tested. This CDR3 region has 14 residues. Germline CDR1 is DFQATT and CDR2 is SNEGSKA (reference sequence). The CDR3: CSAESGDRGNEQYF.

V and J are TRBV6-2 or TRBV6-3 and TRBJ2-1; TCRdb calls TRBD1, which cannot be checked without DNA. CDR3 size: 15 residues. Germline V gives CDR1 MNHEY, CDR2 SVGEGT. The CDR3 sequence: CASSQTRTGWGEQFF.

The chain links TRBV7-2 to TRBJ2-2; TCRdb returns TRBD1, unconfirmable since there is no DNA. The CDR3 totals 16 residues. CDR1 and CDR2 (germline): SGHTA, FQGNSA. CDR3 in amino acids: CASSLLGTGKAGELFF. Full variable domain (rest looked up from reference TRBV7-2 and TRBJ2-2): GAGVSQSPSNKVTEKGKDVELRCDPISGHTALYWYRQSLGQGLEFLIYFQGNSAPDKSGLPSDRFSAERTGGSVSTLTIQRTQQEDSAVYLCASSLLGTGKAGELFFGEGSRLTVL.

The V gene is TRBV15, the J gene TRBJ2-1. CDR1 and CDR2 (germline): LNHNV, YYDKDF (reference sequence). CDR3 length: 15 amino acids. The CDR3 loop reads CATSTGKVYHNEQFF.

The CDR3 here is CASSFRYYEQFF. The chain joins TRBV6-2 or TRBV6-3 to TRBJ2-1; TCRdb outputs TRBD2, but without DNA this stays unchecked. Germline lookup yields CDR1 MNHEY and CDR2 SVGEGT. The CDR3 loop spans 12 amino acids.

The chain employs TRBV9 and TRBJ1-2; TCRdb designates TRBD1, a call that cannot be tested without DNA. The CDR3 loop spans 13 amino acids. CDR1 and CDR2 from the germline V gene are SGDLS and YYNGEE. The CDR3 sequence: CASSGQGMIGYTF.

V is TRBV3-1 and J is TRBJ2-2. Looked up from germline, CDR1 is LGHDT and CDR2 is YNNKEL (reference sequence). The CDR3 has 13 residues. CDR3 residues: CASSPLATGELFF.

The chain joins TRBV14 to TRBJ1-2; TCRdb designates TRBD1, a call that cannot be tested without DNA. This CDR3 comprises 16 residues. The germline V gene has CDR1 SGHDN and CDR2 FVKESK. The CDR3 reads CASSLTTGTGFNGYTF. Variable domain in full (rest from reference TRBV14 and TRBJ1-2): EAGVTQFPSHSVIEKGQTVTLRCDPISGHDNLYWYRRVMGKEIKFLLHFVKESKQDESGMPNNRFLAERTGGTYSTLKVQPAELEDSGVYFCASSLTTGTGFNGYTFGSGTRLTVV.

This chain connects TRBV5-1 to TRBJ2-3; there is no DNA to check the TCRdb D call of TRBD1. This CDR3 has 14 residues. CDR1 is SGHRS and CDR2 is YFSETQ in the germline V gene. CDR3: CASRDRGRTDTQYF.